This T cell receptor (beta chain) was observed in a study of T cells of healthy individuals. In TCRdb, the 5' RACE reads were re-called with MiXCR into one record per CDR3 protein. The top ten hold around 4.5% of the sample, which has 60,000 to 70,000 distinct CDR3 sequences, about 16% seen once. The table lists this clonotype with many counts. Germline CDR1 reads MGHDK; CDR2 reads SYGVNS. The CDR3 runs 15 residues. V was clipped by 6 bases and J by 4 bases, with 17 bases between them. V usage is TRBV25-1 and J usage is TRBJ2-3, with D hard to call. The receptor was isolated from a human donor in good health. The CDR3 DNA is TGTGCCAGCAGCAGAACGAACCATGAACCAGATACGCAGTATTTT. Translating gives CASSRTNHEPDTQYF.